This TCR beta chain emerged from a study of cytomegalovirus exposure and HLA in healthy donors. The PCR contained 60 Vbeta and 13 Jbeta primers. Original analysis: Later work found roughly 80 million unique TCR beta chains, with 9 million to 13 million shared. Assay: immunoSEQ multiplex PCR; the TCRdb copy retains only in-frame clones and omits some. That table gives V, J and clone size, and the DNA gave D and trimming. The sample yields 84,000 or so clones, 70% to 80% seen once. CDR1 is LGHNA and CDR2 is YNFKEQ in the germline V gene. This CDR3 spans 15 amino acids. The V end was cut by 3 bases, the J end by 0 bases, with 8 bases between.

This receptor was identified in a man younger than 45 in good health and CMV-seronegative. The chain employs TRBV4-2 and TRBJ1-4; D is uncertain. The sequencing input was PBMCs. This CDR3 reads CASSHGSSTNEKLFF. CDR3 bases: TGTGCCAGCAGCCACGGGAGCTCAACTAATGAAAAACTGTTTTTT.